This entry lists 18 T cell receptor beta chains sequenced from one sample in a study of CD8 T cells in ankylosing spondylitis. Notes on the study in general: Characteristic, it appeared, of ankylosing spondylitis blood was a TCR beta motif of about eight highly homologous variants.

For these receptors, no antigen is known. TCRdb redid the calling of the 5' RACE reads with MiXCR, one entry per CDR3 protein. This table has more than 600,000 distinct CDR3 sequences, around 20% appearing once. Sequenced sample: blood, either unsorted or a sorted T cell fraction (not recorded which). The origin of the receptors is a male donor with ankylosing spondylitis.

This clonotype occurred once. V gene TRBV7-9 combines with J gene TRBJ2-7; 16 bases are a match to TRBD2. The CDR3 consists of 16 residues. V dropped 5 bases and J dropped 2; count of bases not matched to a gene: 3. Germline values: CDR1 SEHNR, CDR2 FQNEAQ (reference sequence). In nucleotides, the CDR3 is TGTGCCAGCAGCGCTGGGACTAGCGGGGGGGCCTACGAGCAGTACTTC. The encoded protein is CASSAGTSGGAYEQYF.

This chain links TRBV5-1 with TRBJ2-5; the match to TRBD2 covers 7 bases. Losses at the gene ends were 5 bases for V and 1 base for J; bases not matched to a gene: 8. The CDR3 spans 15 residues. Germline CDR1 is SGHRS and CDR2 is YFSETQ. The CDR3 reads CASRGRGLGQETQYF. In DNA, the CDR3 is TGCGCCAGCAGAGGGAGGGGACTGGGCCAAGAGACCCAGTACTTC.

In this sample, this clonotype turned up a few times. The chain couples TRBV7-9 to TRBJ1-1; D remains unclear. CDR3 length equals 12 residues. The germline V gene encodes CDR1 SEHNR and CDR2 FQNEAQ (reference sequence). Trimming pared 2 bases from V and 3 bases from J, leaving 4 bases between. CDR3 loop: CASSLFDTEAFF. For the CDR3, the DNA is TGTGCCAGCAGCTTATTTGACACTGAAGCTTTCTTT.

This clonotype turned up a few times. The chain couples TRBV30 to TRBJ2-3, with 7 positions matching TRBD2. CDR1 GTSNPN and CDR2 SVGIG come from the germline V gene (reference sequence). The CDR3 is 13 amino acids. With V trimmed by 2 bases and J by 4 bases, 3 bases remained unmatched. This CDR3 reads CAWSSGAADTQYF. The CDR3 bases are TGTGCCTGGAGTAGCGGGGCGGCAGATACGCAGTATTTT.

This chain connects TRBV27 to TRBJ2-2, with 11 bases aligning to TRBD2. The V gene end was trimmed by 5 bases and the J gene end by 3 bases; junction bases not matched to a gene: 8. The CDR3 is made up of 17 amino acids. The germline V gene encodes CDR1 MNHEY and CDR2 SMNVEV (reference sequence). The CDR3 loop reads CASSILPGLADTGELFF. CDR3 DNA: TGTGCCAGCAGTATACTACCGGGACTAGCGGACACCGGGGAGCTGTTTTTT.

This clonotype was found a few times. The chain joins TRBV12-3 or TRBV12-4 to TRBJ2-1; 8 nucleotides agree with TRBD1. The CDR3 consists of 15 residues. V trimming: 5 bases; J trimming: 8 bases; junction bases outside the gene matches: 11. The CDR3 DNA reads as TGTGCCAGCAGTGCCAGGGGGCGTAGGCATCATGAGCAGTTCTTC. Amino acids: CASSARGRRHHEQFF.

The J gene is TRBJ2-4, the V gene TRBV5-1; 8 nucleotides line up with TRBD2. The CDR3 length is 14 residues. Germline V CDR1 and CDR2: SGHRS, YFSETQ. With 5 bases clipped from V and 8 bases from J, the junction kept 9 bases outside the gene matches. Here the CDR3 DNA reads TGCGCCAGCAGGCTTAGCGGGGTTGAATACATTCAGTACTTC. It codes for CASRLSGVEYIQYF.

This clonotype came up a few times. The V and J genes are TRBV11-3 and TRBJ2-1, with 7 positions matching TRBD1. The CDR3 contains 15 residues. V lost 5 bases and J lost 6; bases outside the gene matches: 10. Germline-derived CDR1 and CDR2 are SGHNT and YENEEA. This CDR3 is CASSGPTGNLNEQFF. The DNA for the CDR3 is TGTGCCAGCAGCGGACCGACAGGGAATCTCAATGAGCAGTTCTTC. Full variable domain (rest looked up from reference TRBV11-3 and TRBJ2-1): EAGVVQSPRYKIIEKKQPVAFWCNPISGHNTLYWYLQNLGQGPELLIRYENEEAVDDSQLPKDRFSAERLKGVDSTLKIQPAELGDSAVYLCASSGPTGNLNEQFFGPGTRLTVL.

The chain couples TRBV5-6 to TRBJ1-1, with D maybe TRBD1 (5 bases). This CDR3 contains 15 residues. V was pared by 4 bases and J by 2 bases, with 15 bases between. Per germline, CDR1 SGHDT and CDR2 YYEEEE. This CDR3 is CASSLGTSLNTEAFF. The DNA of the CDR3 is TGTGCCAGCAGCCTAGGGACCTCCCTTAACACTGAAGCTTTCTTT.

The table lists this clonotype with a few counts. The chain's CDR3 is CASSLEVRGGRYEQYF. The CDR3 region has the DNA TGTGCCAGCAGCTTGGAGGTTCGCGGGGGGCGGTACGAGCAGTACTTC. The chain carries TRBV5-5 and TRBJ2-7, with 8 bases matching TRBD2. The CDR3 sequence is 16 residues long. V lost 0 bases and J lost 4; bases outside the gene matches: 9. Germline lookup yields CDR1 SGHKS and CDR2 YYEKEE (reference sequence).

The sample holds many counts of this clonotype. The V and J genes are TRBV15 and TRBJ1-1; D is ambiguous. Germline V gene data show CDR1 as LNHNV and CDR2 as YYDKDF (reference sequence). V lost 8 bases to trimming and J lost 0 bases, with 13 bases between them. CDR3 size: 14 residues. The CDR3, as DNA: TGTGCCACCTCCGGTATAGGCCTGAACACTGAAGCTTTCTTT. Amino acid sequence: CATSGIGLNTEAFF.

The genes are TRBV9 and TRBJ2-1, with D possibly TRBD2 on 5 matching bases. The V and J ends lost 6 bases and 7 bases respectively, with 23 bases between them. CDR1 is SGDLS and CDR2 is YYNGEE in the germline V gene. The CDR3 is 16 residues long. CDR3: CASTRTAGLRQNEQFF. CDR3 in DNA: TGTGCCAGCACCAGAACCGCAGGACTGAGGCAAAATGAGCAGTTCTTC.

Here the CDR3 DNA reads TGTGCCAGCAGTTACAGTCTAGCGGGGGGGAATGAGCAGTTCTTC. Its protein is CASSYSLAGGNEQFF. This chain uses TRBV6-2 or TRBV6-3 with TRBJ2-1, with 12 bases identical to TRBD2. V trimming: 2 bases; J trimming: 7 bases; junction bases outside the gene matches: 3. Per germline, CDR1 MNHEY and CDR2 SVGEGT. The CDR3 covers 15 residues.

This chain links TRBV20-1 with TRBJ2-1; D is possibly TRBD2 (5 bases). Germline CDR1 reads DFQATT; CDR2 reads SNEGSKA (reference sequence). The CDR3 length is 15 residues. V lost 2 bases and J lost 8, with 19 bases in between. CDR3 bases: TGCAGTGCTAGACCCCCGAGCGGAATACAAGATGAGCAGTTCTTC. Its protein product is CSARPPSGIQDEQFF.

To note about this clonotype: This may stem from a read error, because a much larger clone lies one nucleotide away. CDR3 nucleotides: TGCAGCGTAGATAACGGTAATGAAAAACTGTCTTTT. It yields the protein CSVDNGNEKLSF. The chain is built from TRBV29-1 and TRBJ1-4; no firm D call. From germline, CDR1 is SQVTM and CDR2 ANQGSEA. This CDR3 contains 12 residues. The variable domain in full, with the rest retrieved from reference TRBV29-1 and TRBJ1-4, is SAVISQKPSRDICQRGTSLTIQCQVDSQVTMMFWYRQQPGQSLTLIATANQGSEATYESGFVIDKFPISRPNLTFSTLTVSNMSPEDSSIYLCSVDNGNEKLSFGSGTQLSVL.

The chain recombines TRBV4-2 with TRBJ1-3; unclear D gene. Germline-derived CDR1 and CDR2 are LGHNA and YNFKEQ. V lost 5 bases and J 2 bases, leaving 13 bases between the germline ends. This CDR3 contains 15 residues. CDR3 bases: TGTGCCAGCAGCTCAACACCGGGGACTGGAAACACCATATATTTT. Its protein is CASSSTPGTGNTIYF.

J is TRBJ1-1 and V is TRBV19; 7 nucleotides agree with TRBD1. V lost 7 bases to trimming and J lost 2 bases; unmatched junction nucleotides: 7. Germline CDR1 is LNHDA and CDR2 is SQIVND (reference sequence). CDR3 size: 14 residues. CDR3 coding DNA: TGTGCCAGTACCGCGGGACAGCCTAACACTGAAGCTTTCTTT. Its protein product is CASTAGQPNTEAFF.

The V call is TRBV9, the J call TRBJ2-5, with 13 bases identical to TRBD2. CDR3 length equals 15 residues. Germline V gives CDR1 SGDLS, CDR2 YYNGEE. V trimming: 2 bases; J trimming: 5 bases; junction bases outside the gene matches: 3. CDR3 DNA: TGTGCCAGCAGCGTGGGACTAGCGGGGATTGAGACCCAGTACTTC. Translated, it gives CASSVGLAGIETQYF.